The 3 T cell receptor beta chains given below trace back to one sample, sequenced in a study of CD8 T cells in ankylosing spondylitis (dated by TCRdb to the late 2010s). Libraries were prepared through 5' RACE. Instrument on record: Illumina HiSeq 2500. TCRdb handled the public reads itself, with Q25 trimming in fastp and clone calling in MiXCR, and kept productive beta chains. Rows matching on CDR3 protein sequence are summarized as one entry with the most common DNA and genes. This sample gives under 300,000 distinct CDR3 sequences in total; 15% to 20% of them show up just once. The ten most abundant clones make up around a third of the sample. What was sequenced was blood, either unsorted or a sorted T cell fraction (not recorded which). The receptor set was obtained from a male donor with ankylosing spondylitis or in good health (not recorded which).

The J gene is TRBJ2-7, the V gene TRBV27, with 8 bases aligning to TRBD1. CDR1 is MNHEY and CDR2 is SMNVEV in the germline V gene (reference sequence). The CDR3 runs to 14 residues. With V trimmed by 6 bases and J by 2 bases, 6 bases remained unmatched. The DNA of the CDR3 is TGTGCCAGCAGCACCGCACAGGGGGCCTACGAGCAGTACTTC. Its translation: CASSTAQGAYEQYF.

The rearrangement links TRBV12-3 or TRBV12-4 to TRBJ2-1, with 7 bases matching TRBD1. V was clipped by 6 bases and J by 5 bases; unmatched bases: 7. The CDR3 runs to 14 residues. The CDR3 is CASRDRPLNNEQFF. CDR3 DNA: TGTGCCAGCAGGGACAGGCCCCTAAACAATGAGCAGTTCTTC.

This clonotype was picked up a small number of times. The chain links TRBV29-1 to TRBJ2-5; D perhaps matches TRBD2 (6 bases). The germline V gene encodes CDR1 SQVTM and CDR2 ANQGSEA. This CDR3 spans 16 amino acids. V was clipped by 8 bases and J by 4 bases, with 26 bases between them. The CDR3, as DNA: TGCAGCACTTGGGACCTGAACGGGAGCCCGCGAGAGACCCAGTACTTC. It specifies CSTWDLNGSPRETQYF. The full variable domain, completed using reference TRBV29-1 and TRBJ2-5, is SAVISQKPSRDICQRGTSLTIQCQVDSQVTMMFWYRQQPGQSLTLIATANQGSEATYESGFVIDKFPISRPNLTFSTLTVSNMSPEDSSIYLCSTWDLNGSPRETQYFGPGTRLLVL.